This T cell receptor (beta chain) was identified during a study of blood T cell repertoires in COVID-19. Study at large: Both acute and convalescent COVID-19 samples were obtained from the United States, Italy and Spain. PBMCs, B-cell-depleted T cells, or T cells were the source of the cDNA or gDNA that made up the material.

The V gene end was trimmed by 3 bases and the J gene end by 2 bases; junction bases not matched to a gene: 3. The CDR3 has 14 residues. CDR1 and CDR2 (germline): SGDLS, YYNGEE. Authors' data handling: Reference gene primers were amplified, and this amplification served to estimate nucleated cell counts. Method: immunoSEQ multiplex PCR; TCRdb's copy keeps in-frame clones and lacks some. V and J calls and clone size come straight from that table; D and trimming were deduced from the DNA. Of tens of thousands of clones listed, about four fifths were seen once; the top ten hold roughly 1.2%. This TCR was recovered from a woman aged 80 or over with acute or convalescent COVID-19. The chain has TRBV9 and TRBJ1-1; TRBD1 agrees at 8 bases. The sequenced sample consisted of peripheral blood. The CDR3 loop is CASSAQGGNTEAFF. As DNA, the CDR3 is TGTGCCAGCAGCGCACAGGGGGGAAACACTGAAGCTTTCTTT.